This is a list of T cell receptor beta chains from one sample in a study of neoadjuvant anti-PD-1 for oral cavity cancer. TCRdb's copy holds only in-frame clones and misses some; the assay was immunoSEQ multiplex PCR. The data hold about 14,000 clones, with 60% to 65% observed a single time. The material sequenced was PBMCs, taken before nivolumab (anti-PD-1) treatment. The origin of the receptors is a person aged 35 to 85 with oral cavity squamous cell carcinoma. The CDR3 runs from the conserved cysteine through the conserved F or W. The order of the fields is V gene, J gene, D gene, CDR3 protein. D genes are given only for firm matches.

>TRBV19|TRBJ1-5|.
CASSRRGVNSNQPQHF
>TRBV20-1|TRBJ2-5|.
CSAVGGTQYF
>TRBV19|TRBJ1-5|.
CASSMIGDQPQHF
>TRBV28|TRBJ1-6|.
CASSFGSSPLHF
>TRBV4-1|TRBJ2-7|.
CASSPWGGGNEQYF
>TRBV6-5|TRBJ2-7|.
CASRDRLPYEQYF
>TRBV7-3|TRBJ1-6|.
CASSGGGSPLHF
>TRBV14|TRBJ2-5|.
CASSQAGGRWTQYF
>TRBV25-1|TRBJ1-5|.
CASSDRPLPHLPQHF
>TRBV7-7|TRBJ2-7|.
CASSPTVYSYEQYF
>TRBV28|TRBJ2-7|.
CASTVQGPPYEQYF
>TRBV11-2|TRBJ2-2|.
CASSPGHFANTGELFF
>TRBV25-1|TRBJ2-7|.
CASSESGAGRPYEQYF
>TRBV27|TRBJ2-1|TRBD2
CASSLPPGLAGNEQFF
>TRBV14|TRBJ2-2|.
CASSQARLASLTGELFF
>TRBV5-1|TRBJ2-6|.
CASSPRATANSGANVLTF
>TRBV5-1|TRBJ1-2|TRBD1
CASSPDRGQSGYTF
>TRBV11-3|TRBJ2-1|TRBD2
CASSLQLSAGENEQFF
>TRBV27|TRBJ1-2|.
CASSSTTDTAPGYTF
>TRBV6-1|TRBJ2-7|.
CASSERVQGAEQYF
>TRBV5-6|TRBJ2-1|.
CASSLGDHNEQFF
>TRBV6-1|TRBJ1-6|.
CASSEISGAYSPLHF
>TRBV19|TRBJ1-1|.
CASIQNTEAFF
>TRBV11-2|TRBJ1-2|.
CASGEGGRTNYGYTF
>TRBV11-2|TRBJ1-1|.
CASSLDMGTQEAFF
>TRBV7-9|TRBJ2-7|TRBD1
CASSLVPPRDRGSGEQYF